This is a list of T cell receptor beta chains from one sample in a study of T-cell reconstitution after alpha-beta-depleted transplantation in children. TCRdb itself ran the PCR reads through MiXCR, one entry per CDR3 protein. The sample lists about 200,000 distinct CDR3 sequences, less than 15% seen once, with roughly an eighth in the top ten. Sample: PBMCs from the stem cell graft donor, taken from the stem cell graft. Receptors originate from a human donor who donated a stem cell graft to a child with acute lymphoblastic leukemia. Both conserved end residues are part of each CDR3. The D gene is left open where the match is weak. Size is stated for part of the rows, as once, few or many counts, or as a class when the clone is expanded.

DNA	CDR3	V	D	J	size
TGTGCCAGCAGCTTAGGGGTTGTTAATGAAAAACTGTTTTTT	CASSLGVVNEKLFF	TRBV7-2	NA	TRBJ1-4	NA
TGCAGTGTTCGTCTAGGTAATGAGCAGTTCTTC	CSVRLGNEQFF	TRBV20-1	NA	TRBJ2-1	NA
TGCGCCAGCAGCTTGATGGAGACCCAGTACTTC	CASSLMETQYF	TRBV5-1	NA	TRBJ2-5	many
TGTGCCAGCAGCCAACGCTCTCGGGGAGCCAGTCGATACGAGCAGTACTTC	CASSQRSRGASRYEQYF	TRBV4-2	NA	TRBJ2-7	NA
TGTGCCAGCAGCTTTAAACGGTCTAGGGGGACAGATACGCAGTATTTT	CASSFKRSRGTDTQYF	TRBV7-8	NA	TRBJ2-3	few
TGCGCCAGCAGCCCGGAGGGCAGGGAAGATCAGCCCCAGCATTTT	CASSPEGREDQPQHF	TRBV5-1	NA	TRBJ1-5	many
TGTGCCAGCAGCTCGGAGGGGGGGAGGGTCGGGGAGCTGTTTTTT	CASSSEGGRVGELFF	TRBV7-2	NA	TRBJ2-2	many
TGTGCCAGTAGCGCTAGCGGGAGTTCCTCAGGGTGGTGGATCAGGCAGTATTTT	CASSASGSSSGWWIRQYF	TRBV19	TRBD2	TRBJ2-3	NA
TGTGCCAGCTCCAGGGCCAACCCCCCCACGGGAGGCTACACCTTC	CASSRANPPTGGYTF	TRBV12-3/TRBV12-4	NA	TRBJ1-2	few
TGCGCCAGCAGCTGGGGACAGGGACCCTACGAGCAGTACTTC	CASSWGQGPYEQYF	TRBV5-1	TRBD1	TRBJ2-7	many
TGTGCCAGCAGCCTCGGGGGGGTTCCCTCTGGGGCCAACGTCCTGACTTTC	CASSLGGVPSGANVLTF	TRBV12-3/TRBV12-4	TRBD2	TRBJ2-6	NA
TGTGCCAGCAGTCGGGACCCCGCCCAGCCCCAGCATTTT	CASSRDPAQPQHF	TRBV12-3/TRBV12-4	NA	TRBJ1-5	few
TGCGCCAGCAGCGGGAGTGCCTCCTACGAGCAGTACTTC	CASSGSASYEQYF	TRBV5-1	NA	TRBJ2-7	many
TGCAGTGCTAGAGATCGAGGAGGGGGTCAAAAACTGTTTTTT	CSARDRGGGQKLFF	TRBV20-1	NA	TRBJ1-4	many
TGTGCCAGCAGCTTGGGGGTACGTGCTGAAGCTTTCTTT	CASSLGVRAEAFF	TRBV5-6	NA	TRBJ1-1	NA
TGCAGCGGAGGGCAGGGAAACATTCAGTACTTC	CSGGQGNIQYF	TRBV20-1	NA	TRBJ2-4	many
TGTGCCAGTAGTGTACCGGGACTAGCGGCCCAGAGCTCCTACAATGAGCAGTTCTTC	CASSVPGLAAQSSYNEQFF	TRBV19	TRBD2	TRBJ2-1	NA
TGTGCCAGCAGTTTAACATCAACTAGCGGGAGGGTGTCAGATACGCAGTATTTT	CASSLTSTSGRVSDTQYF	TRBV12-3/TRBV12-4	TRBD2	TRBJ2-3	NA
TGCGCCAGCAGCCCGGGACTAGGCATAAGTGAGCAGTTCTTC	CASSPGLGISEQFF	TRBV5-1	TRBD2	TRBJ2-1	many
TGTGCCAGCAGCTTATTCACGGCCGGAGAGACCCAGTACTTC	CASSLFTAGETQYF	TRBV11-2	NA	TRBJ2-5	many
TGCAGTGCTCCCGGTGGCGGGACTAGCACAGATACGCAGTATTTT	CSAPGGGTSTDTQYF	TRBV20-1	NA	TRBJ2-3	many
TGTGCCAGCAGCTCCGGGACGGAGACCCAGTACTTC	CASSSGTETQYF	TRBV7-9	NA	TRBJ2-5	many
TGTGCCAGCAGCCGAGGACAGGGGGGTGCTAACTATGGCTACACCTTC	CASSRGQGGANYGYTF	TRBV12-3/TRBV12-4	TRBD1	TRBJ1-2	many
TGTGCCATCAGTGATTCTCGACGGGCCGCCTACGAGCAGTACTTC	CAISDSRRAAYEQYF	TRBV10-3	NA	TRBJ2-7	many
TGTGCCAGCAGTGACAGGACAGGGGGCTACTCCTACAATGAGCAGTTCTTC	CASSDRTGGYSYNEQFF	TRBV25-1	TRBD1	TRBJ2-1	many
TGTGCCAGCAGGTCGGGACAGGTTCTCTCTGGAAACACCATATATTTT	CASRSGQVLSGNTIYF	TRBV6-1	TRBD1	TRBJ1-3	many
TGTGCCAGTAGTCCACAGGGCTTCTATGGCTACACCTTC	CASSPQGFYGYTF	TRBV19	NA	TRBJ1-2	many
TGCAGTGCTAGAGCAGGGACGGTTACCTACGAGCAGTACTTC	CSARAGTVTYEQYF	TRBV20-1	NA	TRBJ2-7	few
TGCAGTGCTAGACGGACCAGAGATACGCAGTATTTT	CSARRTRDTQYF	TRBV20-1	NA	TRBJ2-3	NA
TGCGCCAGCAGCCAAGTACCCAAAACGGACAGGGTAGACCAAGGGGCTTTCTTT	CASSQVPKTDRVDQGAFF	TRBV4-1	TRBD1	TRBJ1-1	many
TGCGCCAGCAGCCTTGGACCGAACTCCTACGAGCAGTACTTC	CASSLGPNSYEQYF	TRBV5-1	NA	TRBJ2-7	many
TGTGCCAGCAGCGCGGACAGGTTAACCCAAGGCTACACCTTC	CASSADRLTQGYTF	TRBV9	TRBD1	TRBJ1-2	few
TGCAGTGCCCCTAAGTCGACAGGGGGAACCCCCGAGCAGTACTTC	CSAPKSTGGTPEQYF	TRBV20-1	TRBD1	TRBJ2-7	few
TGTGCCAGCGGCCCTGGGTTTCGGGGAGACTTCACAGATACGCAGTATTTT	CASGPGFRGDFTDTQYF	TRBV4-2	NA	TRBJ2-3	NA
TGTGCCAGCAGCCCCCGGTCCCGACAGGGGACCTACGAGCAGTACTTC	CASSPRSRQGTYEQYF	TRBV7-8	TRBD1	TRBJ2-7	NA
TGCAGTGCTAGGGGGGCGGGGAGGGGGGAGACCCAGTACTTC	CSARGAGRGETQYF	TRBV20-1	NA	TRBJ2-5	many
TGTGCCAGCAGTTCTATCGACAGAGGGGGAGAGACCCAGTACTTC	CASSSIDRGGETQYF	TRBV12-3/TRBV12-4	NA	TRBJ2-5	few
TGCAGTGCTGAGACAGGGGGTTCCGATTCACCCCTCCACTTT	CSAETGGSDSPLHF	TRBV20-1	TRBD1	TRBJ1-6	few
TGTGCCAGCAGCCAAGATAGGACTAGCGGGAGCTACGAGCAGTACTTC	CASSQDRTSGSYEQYF	TRBV3-1	TRBD2	TRBJ2-7	NA
TGCGCCAGCAGCTGGGGGAAGGTGGGCGATTACTACGAGCAGTACTTC	CASSWGKVGDYYEQYF	TRBV5-1	NA	TRBJ2-7	few
TGCGCCAGCAGCCCGACGACAGGAGATACGCAGTATTTT	CASSPTTGDTQYF	TRBV5-1	NA	TRBJ2-3	many
TGTGCCAGCAGTTCCTCTCGTATCCGGGGTGGGAACACTGAAGCTTTCTTT	CASSSSRIRGGNTEAFF	TRBV6-5	NA	TRBJ1-1	many
TGTGCCAGCAGCTTAGCCGCCGAAGGCGGGCAGTTCTTC	CASSLAAEGGQFF	TRBV7-2	NA	TRBJ2-1	many
TGCGCCAGCAGTCAATCTTGGACACCGGATCAGCCCCAGCATTTT	CASSQSWTPDQPQHF	TRBV23-1	NA	TRBJ1-5	NA
TGTGCCAGTAGTGTTCTAGCGGGAGTTTACAATGAGCAGTTCTTC	CASSVLAGVYNEQFF	TRBV19	TRBD2	TRBJ2-1	many
TGTGCCATGGCAACACTCAACTATGGCTACACCTTC	CAMATLNYGYTF	TRBV12-3/TRBV12-4	NA	TRBJ1-2	many
TGCAGTGCTAGGCCACTAGCGGAAAATGAGCAGTTCTTC	CSARPLAENEQFF	TRBV20-1	TRBD2	TRBJ2-1	many
TGCGCCAGCAGCTTGGTAGGGTTTAATGAGCAGTTCTTC	CASSLVGFNEQFF	TRBV5-1	NA	TRBJ2-1	few
TGCGCCAGCAGCTTGGACCTCGCGGACAATGAGCAGTTCTTC	CASSLDLADNEQFF	TRBV5-1	NA	TRBJ2-1	many
TGTGCCAGCAGATTAGCGGGAGGGCCTAAAGATACGCAGTATTTT	CASRLAGGPKDTQYF	TRBV25-1	TRBD2	TRBJ2-3	many
TGTGCCAGCAGTTTAGGCGATCAGAGGGGCAATCAGCCCCAGCATTTT	CASSLGDQRGNQPQHF	TRBV12-3/TRBV12-4	NA	TRBJ1-5	many
TGTGCCAGCAGTTGGACACGGTTTGAAAAACTGTTTTTT	CASSWTRFEKLFF	TRBV6-5	NA	TRBJ1-4	many
TGTGCCAGCAGCCCCGGACCCTCAGGGTACGAGCAGTACTTC	CASSPGPSGYEQYF	TRBV9	NA	TRBJ2-7	NA
TGCGCCAGCAGGGACGACAGGCGGAACACTGAAGCTTTCTTT	CASRDDRRNTEAFF	TRBV5-1	NA	TRBJ1-1	many